This entry lists 24 T cell receptor beta chains sequenced from one sample in a study of blood T cell repertoires in COVID-19. This table comes from immunoSEQ multiplex PCR, and its TCRdb copy is limited to in-frame clones, with some not included. The table lists 150,000 to 160,000 clones, about four fifths of them singletons. Sequencing was done on a sample of peripheral blood. These receptors came from a man aged 55 to 70 with acute or convalescent COVID-19.

The chain combines TRBV28 with TRBJ2-5; 7 bases align to TRBD2. CDR1 MDHEN and CDR2 SYDVKM come from the germline V gene. The CDR3 totals 16 residues. V shed 6 bases, J shed 1 base, and the junction held 11 bases outside the gene matches. In DNA, the CDR3 is TGTGCCAGCAGACGACATGGGGGGGAGACCCAAGAGACCCAGTACTTC. Translation: CASRRHGGETQETQYF.

This chain links TRBV6-5 with TRBJ1-6; a possible D gene is TRBD1 (5 bases). The V gene's germline CDR1 is MNHEY and CDR2 SVGAGI. V shed 2 bases and J shed 6 bases, with 11 bases lying between them. This CDR3 contains 15 residues. The DNA of the CDR3 is TGTGCCAGCAGTTACGGCCAAAGGGGTAATTCACCCCTCCACTTT. Protein: CASSYGQRGNSPLHF.

This clone is a singleton in its sample. The chain carries TRBV6-6 and TRBJ2-2, with 8 bases aligning to TRBD2. CDR1 MNHNY and CDR2 SVGAGI come from the germline V gene (reference sequence). The CDR3 loop spans 16 amino acids. The J segment lost 3 bases and the V segment lost 6 bases, leaving 9 bases of the junction unmatched. CDR3 in DNA: TGTGCCAGCAGCCAATTAGCGGGGAGGGACACCGGGGAGCTGTTTTTT. This gives the protein CASSQLAGRDTGELFF.

The gene calls are TRBV2 and TRBJ1-2; weak D call: TRBD1 (6 bases). The V gene's germline CDR1 is SNHLY and CDR2 FYNNEI. The CDR3 consists of 12 residues. V lost 4 bases and J lost 8, with 11 bases in between. The CDR3 DNA reads TGTGCCAGCAGTGTCCGACAGGACGGCTACACCTTC. Translating gives CASSVRQDGYTF. Variable domain in full (rest from reference TRBV2 and TRBJ1-2): EPEVTQTPSHQVTQMGQEVILRCVPISNHLYFYWYRQILGQKVEFLVSFYNNEISEKSEIFDDQFSVERPDGSNFTLKIRSTKLEDSAMYFCASSVRQDGYTFGSGTRLTVV.

V gene TRBV10-3 combines with J gene TRBJ1-1, with 7 nucleotides matching TRBD1. This CDR3 has 14 residues. Trimming removed 7 bases from V and 1 base from J; junction bases left unmatched: 6. The V gene's germline CDR1 is ENHRY and CDR2 SYGVKD. The CDR3 region is CAIKTGTENTEAFF. CDR3 nucleotide sequence: TGTGCCATCAAGACCGGGACAGAGAACACTGAAGCTTTCTTT.

The count of this clone is one. The DNA for the CDR3 is TGTGCCACCAGTGATTTAGGCGGGAGATTGAGCGAGCAGTACTTC. Translating gives CATSDLGGRLSEQYF. The chain links TRBV24-1 to TRBJ2-7, with TRBD2 matching 7 bases. The germline V gene encodes CDR1 KGHDR and CDR2 SFDVKD. V lost 1 base and J lost 6; bases outside the gene matches: 8. CDR3 size: 15 residues.

The V call is TRBV19, the J call TRBJ2-2; D possibly corresponds to TRBD2 (6 bases). From germline, CDR1 is LNHDA and CDR2 SQIVND (reference sequence). The ends were cut back, 6 bases at V and 4 bases at J, with 12 bases in the middle. This CDR3 has 14 residues. The chain's CDR3 is CASSQTSFTGELFF. The CDR3 DNA reads TGTGCCAGTAGCCAGACTAGTTTCACCGGGGAGCTGTTTTTT.

This chain links TRBV21-1 with TRBJ2-1; the table's D call, TRBD2, has no DNA check behind it. TRBV21-1 is a listed pseudogene. This CDR3 contains 18 residues. The CDR3 bases are TGTGCCAGCAGCAAAGTCAGTCCGATAGCGTGGGGCTACAATGAGCAGTTCTTC. The encoded protein is CASSKVSPIAWGYNEQFF.

The chain uses TRBV10-3 and TRBJ1-1; no reliable D call. Trimming left V 3 bases short and J 1 base short, with 9 bases between. This CDR3 is 14 amino acids long. Germline assignment: CDR1 ENHRY and CDR2 SYGVKD. The CDR3: CAISDRQANTEAFF. DNA for the CDR3: TGTGCCATCAGTGACCGACAAGCGAACACTGAAGCTTTCTTT.

The chain uses TRBV21-1 and TRBJ2-7; TRBD2 is the table's D call and was not checked against the DNA. TRBV21-1 is reported as a pseudogene. This CDR3 comprises 17 residues. This CDR3 reads CASSKGRVAGYLYEQYF. For the CDR3, the DNA is TGTGCCAGCAGCAAAGGGCGGGTAGCGGGGTACCTCTACGAGCAGTACTTC.

The sample holds a few counts of this clone. The sample contains more than one DNA sequence encoding this CDR3. The chain has TRBV4-1 and TRBJ1-1, with a tentative D call TRBD1 (6 bases). In germline, CDR1 is MGHRA, CDR2 YSYEKL. V was shortened by 1 base and J by 5 bases, with 8 bases between the two germline ends. The CDR3 spans 13 residues. CDR3 DNA: TGCGCCAGCAGCCAAGTCAGGGGTACTGAAGCTTTCTTT. Translation gives CASSQVRGTEAFF.

The chain links TRBV6-6 to TRBJ2-3, with D perhaps matching TRBD2 (7 bases). This CDR3 has 14 amino acids. The germline gives CDR1 MNHNY, CDR2 SVGAGI (reference sequence). The germline V and J ends were trimmed by 5 bases and 6 bases, with 15 bases remaining between them. This CDR3 is CASSRGGTKDTQYF. As DNA, the CDR3 is TGTGCCAGCAGTAGGGGGGGGACGAAGGATACGCAGTATTTT.

The rearrangement links TRBV5-4 to TRBJ1-4, with 8 positions matching TRBD1. The germline gives CDR1 SGHNT, CDR2 YYREEE (reference sequence). V dropped 2 bases and J dropped 5; count of bases not matched to a gene: 17. The CDR3 is 19 residues long. The CDR3 nucleotides are TGTGCCAGCAGCTTAGGCGCTCCGCCGTTGGGGACAGGAAATGAAAAACTGTTTTTT. Its protein product is CASSLGAPPLGTGNEKLFF.

V usage is TRBV19 and J usage is TRBJ2-5; no firm D call. The CDR3 is 12 residues long. Germline CDR1 is LNHDA and CDR2 is SQIVND (reference sequence). The V gene lost 1 base and the J gene lost 4 bases, with 4 bases spanning the gap. Here the CDR3 DNA reads TGTGCCAGTAGTATAGCGGGAGAGACCCAGTACTTC. This gives the protein CASSIAGETQYF.

CDR3 DNA sequence: TGTGCCAGCAGCTTGGCCAAGGGGGGGACTAATGAAAAACTGTTTTTT. Translation gives CASSLAKGGTNEKLFF. The genes are TRBV5-8 and TRBJ1-4; D may be TRBD1 (6 bases). Germline lookup yields CDR1 SGHTS and CDR2 YDEGEE. V was trimmed by 0 bases and J by 2 bases, leaving 11 bases between them. The CDR3 contains 16 residues.

The gene calls are TRBV6-5 and TRBJ1-1; no clear D. Germline V gene sequence: CDR1 MNHEY, CDR2 SVGAGI. V lost 7 bases and J lost 2, with 11 bases in between. There are 13 residues in the CDR3. Written as DNA, the CDR3 is TGTGCCAGCACCCTAACAGAAAACACTGAAGCTTTCTTT. Its protein is CASTLTENTEAFF.

This clone was picked up a small number of times. This chain links TRBV12-3 or TRBV12-4 with TRBJ1-5; a possible D gene is TRBD1 (6 bases). The CDR3 length is 12 residues. The V end was cut by 5 bases, the J end by 6 bases, with 8 bases between. The CDR3 loop is CASSPGVQPQHF. The CDR3, as DNA: TGTGCCAGCAGTCCAGGGGTTCAGCCCCAGCATTTT.

The chain has TRBV19 and TRBJ1-1; maybe TRBD1 (6 bases). Germline V gene sequence: CDR1 LNHDA, CDR2 SQIVND (reference sequence). Trimming took 3 bases from V and 8 from J, leaving 16 bases between them. There are 14 residues in the CDR3. The CDR3 loop is CASSILQGGSEAFF. The DNA for the CDR3 is TGTGCCAGTAGTATTTTACAGGGCGGATCGGAAGCTTTCTTT.

This clone was observed a handful of times. The gene calls are TRBV2 and TRBJ1-1; tentative D call: TRBD1 (5 bases). The CDR3 contains 13 residues. Germline lookup yields CDR1 SNHLY and CDR2 FYNNEI. Deletions cut 9 bases from V and 0 bases from J, with 11 bases between. CDR3: CASMGQMNTEAFF. The DNA for the CDR3 is TGTGCCAGTATGGGGCAAATGAACACTGAAGCTTTCTTT.

V is TRBV21-1 and J is TRBJ1-1. TRBV21-1 is an annotated pseudogene. The CDR3 is 15 amino acids. For the CDR3, the DNA is TGTGCCAGCAGCCGCGGGAGGGTCACGAACACTGAAGCTTTCTTT. This codes for CASSRGRVTNTEAFF.

The chain joins TRBV4-1 to TRBJ1-4; perhaps TRBD1 as D (6 bases). Trimming left V 4 bases short and J 2 bases short, with 20 bases between. The CDR3 spans 18 residues. Per the germline V gene, CDR1 is MGHRA and CDR2 is YSYEKL. CDR3 region: CASSPHQGKFGTNEKLFF. CDR3 nucleotide sequence: TGCGCCAGCAGCCCGCATCAGGGGAAATTTGGCACTAATGAAAAACTGTTTTTT.

V and J are TRBV3-1 (or the pseudogene TRBV3-2) and TRBJ1-2; tentative D call: TRBD1 (6 bases). The CDR3 contains 15 residues. Germline CDR1 reads LGHDT; CDR2 reads YNNKEL (reference sequence). With 1 base removed from V and 5 bases from J, the gap between germline ends came to 14 bases. The CDR3 region is CASSQGAGQGYGYTF. The CDR3 DNA reads TGTGCCAGCAGCCAAGGGGCCGGGCAGGGGTATGGCTACACCTTC.

CDR3 region: CSVGRLMDSNEKLFF. DNA for the CDR3: TGCAGCGTTGGTCGACTAATGGATTCTAATGAAAAACTGTTTTTT. This sequence joins TRBV29-1 and TRBJ1-4; D is undetermined. V was pared by 4 bases and J by 3 bases, with 15 bases between. The CDR3 consists of 15 residues. Germline assignment: CDR1 SQVTM and CDR2 ANQGSEA.

This chain links TRBV7-6 with TRBJ2-1, with TRBD2 matching 13 bases. In germline, CDR1 is SGHVS, CDR2 FNYEAQ. J gave up 1 base and V 4 bases, and 13 bases lay outside the gene matches. The CDR3 has 20 amino acids. CDR3 nucleotides: TGTGCCAGCAGCTCCGGACTAGCGGGAGATTTGCGTATGTCCTACAATGAGCAGTTCTTC. Translated: CASSSGLAGDLRMSYNEQFF.